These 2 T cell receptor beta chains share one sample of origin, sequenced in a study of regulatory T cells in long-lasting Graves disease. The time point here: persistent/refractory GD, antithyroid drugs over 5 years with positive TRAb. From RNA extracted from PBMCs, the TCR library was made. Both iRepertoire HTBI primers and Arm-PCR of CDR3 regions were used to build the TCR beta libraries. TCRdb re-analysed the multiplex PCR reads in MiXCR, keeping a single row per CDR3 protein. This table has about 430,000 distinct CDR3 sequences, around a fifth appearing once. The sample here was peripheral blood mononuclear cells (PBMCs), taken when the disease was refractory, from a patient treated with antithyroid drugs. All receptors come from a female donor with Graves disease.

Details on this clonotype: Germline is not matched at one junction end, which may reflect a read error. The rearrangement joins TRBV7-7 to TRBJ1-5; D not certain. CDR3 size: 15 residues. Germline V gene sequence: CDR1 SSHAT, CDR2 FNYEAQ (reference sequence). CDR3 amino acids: CASSLITISNQPQHF. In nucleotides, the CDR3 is TGTGCTAGCAGCCTAATAACCATTAGCAATCAGCCCCAGCATTTT.

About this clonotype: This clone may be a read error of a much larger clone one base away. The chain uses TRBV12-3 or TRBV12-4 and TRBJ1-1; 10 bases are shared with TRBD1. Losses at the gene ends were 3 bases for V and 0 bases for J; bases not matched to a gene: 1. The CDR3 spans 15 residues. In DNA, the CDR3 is TGTGCCAGCAGTTTCGGGACAGGGGTGAACACTGAAGCTTTCTTT. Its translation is CASSFGTGVNTEAFF.